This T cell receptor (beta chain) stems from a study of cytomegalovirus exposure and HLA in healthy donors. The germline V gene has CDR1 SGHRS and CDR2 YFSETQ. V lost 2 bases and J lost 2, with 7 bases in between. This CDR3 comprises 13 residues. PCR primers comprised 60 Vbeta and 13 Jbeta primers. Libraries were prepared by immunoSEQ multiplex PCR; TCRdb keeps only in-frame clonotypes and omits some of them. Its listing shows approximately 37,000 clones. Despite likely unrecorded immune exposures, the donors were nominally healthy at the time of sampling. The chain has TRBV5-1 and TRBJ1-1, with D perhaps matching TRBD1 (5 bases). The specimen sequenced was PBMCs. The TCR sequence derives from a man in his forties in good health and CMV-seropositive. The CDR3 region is CASSFDSNTEAFF. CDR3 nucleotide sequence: TGCGCCAGCAGCTTCGACAGCAACACTGAAGCTTTCTTT.